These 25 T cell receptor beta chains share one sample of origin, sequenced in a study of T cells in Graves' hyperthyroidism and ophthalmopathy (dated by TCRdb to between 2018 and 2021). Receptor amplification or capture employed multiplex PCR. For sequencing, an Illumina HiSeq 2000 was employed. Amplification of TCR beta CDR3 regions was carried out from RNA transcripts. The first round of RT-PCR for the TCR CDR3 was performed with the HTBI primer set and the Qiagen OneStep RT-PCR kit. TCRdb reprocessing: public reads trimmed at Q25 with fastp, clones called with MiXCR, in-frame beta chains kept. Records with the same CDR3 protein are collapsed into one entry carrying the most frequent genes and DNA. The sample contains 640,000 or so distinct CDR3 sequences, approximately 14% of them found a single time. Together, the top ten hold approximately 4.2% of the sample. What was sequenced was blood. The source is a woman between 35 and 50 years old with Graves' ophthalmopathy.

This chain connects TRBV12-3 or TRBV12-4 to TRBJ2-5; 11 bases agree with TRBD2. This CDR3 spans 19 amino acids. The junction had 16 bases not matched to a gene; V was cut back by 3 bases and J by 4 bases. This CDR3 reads CASSFMVGRTSGPLETQYF. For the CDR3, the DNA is TGTGCCAGCAGTTTCATGGTAGGGCGGACTAGCGGGCCCCTAGAGACCCAGTACTTC.

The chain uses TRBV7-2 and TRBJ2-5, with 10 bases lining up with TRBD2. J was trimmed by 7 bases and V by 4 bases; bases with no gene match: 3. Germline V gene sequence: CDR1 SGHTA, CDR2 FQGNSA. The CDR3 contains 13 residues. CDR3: CASSSTSGWTQYF. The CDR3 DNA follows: TGTGCCAGCAGCTCGACTAGCGGGTGGACCCAGTACTTC.

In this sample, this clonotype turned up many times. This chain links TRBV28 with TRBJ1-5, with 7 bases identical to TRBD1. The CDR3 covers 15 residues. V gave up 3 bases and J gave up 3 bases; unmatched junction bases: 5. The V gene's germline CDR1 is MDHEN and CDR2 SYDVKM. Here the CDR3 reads CASSFGQAYNQPQHF. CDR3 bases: TGTGCCAGCAGTTTCGGACAGGCCTACAATCAGCCCCAGCATTTT. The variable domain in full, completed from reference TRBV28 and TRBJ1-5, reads DVKVTQSSRYLVKRTGEKVFLECVQDMDHENMFWYRQDPGLGLRLIYFSYDVKMKEKGDIPEGYSVSREKKERFSLILESASTNQTSMYLCASSFGQAYNQPQHFGDGTRLSIL.

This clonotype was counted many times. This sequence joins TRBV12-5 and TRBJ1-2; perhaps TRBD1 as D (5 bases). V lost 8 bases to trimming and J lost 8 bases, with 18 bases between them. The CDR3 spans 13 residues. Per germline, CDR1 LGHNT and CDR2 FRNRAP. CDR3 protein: CASNLAGEDGYTF. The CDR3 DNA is TGTGCTAGTAATCTGGCGGGGGAGGACGGCTACACCTTC.

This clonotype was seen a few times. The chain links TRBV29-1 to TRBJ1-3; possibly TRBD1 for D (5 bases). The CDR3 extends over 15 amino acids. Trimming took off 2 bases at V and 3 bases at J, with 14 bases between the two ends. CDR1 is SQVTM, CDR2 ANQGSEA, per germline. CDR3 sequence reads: CSVELVRGNGNTIYF. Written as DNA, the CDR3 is TGCAGCGTTGAACTGGTCCGGGGGAATGGAAACACCATATATTTT.

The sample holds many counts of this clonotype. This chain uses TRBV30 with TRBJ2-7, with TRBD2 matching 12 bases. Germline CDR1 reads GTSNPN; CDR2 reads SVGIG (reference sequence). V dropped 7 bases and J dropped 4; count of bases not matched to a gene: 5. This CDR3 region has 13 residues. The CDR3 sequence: CAYDTSGRYEQYF. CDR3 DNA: TGTGCCTATGACACTAGCGGGAGGTACGAGCAGTACTTC.

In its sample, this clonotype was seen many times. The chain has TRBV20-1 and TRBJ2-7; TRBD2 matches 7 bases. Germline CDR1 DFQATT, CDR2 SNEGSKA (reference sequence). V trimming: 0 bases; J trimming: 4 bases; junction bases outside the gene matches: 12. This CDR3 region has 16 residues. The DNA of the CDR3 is TGCAGTGCTAGAGATAAGGCTAGCGGAAAACTTTACGAGCAGTACTTC. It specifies CSARDKASGKLYEQYF.

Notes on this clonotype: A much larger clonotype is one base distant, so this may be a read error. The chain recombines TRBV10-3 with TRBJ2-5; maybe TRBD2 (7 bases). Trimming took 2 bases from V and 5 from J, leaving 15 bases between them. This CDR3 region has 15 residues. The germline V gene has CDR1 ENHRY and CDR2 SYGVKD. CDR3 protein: CAISEGEGGDETQYF. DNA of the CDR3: TGTGCCATCAGTGAGGGGGAGGGGGGCGACGAGACCCAGTACTTC.

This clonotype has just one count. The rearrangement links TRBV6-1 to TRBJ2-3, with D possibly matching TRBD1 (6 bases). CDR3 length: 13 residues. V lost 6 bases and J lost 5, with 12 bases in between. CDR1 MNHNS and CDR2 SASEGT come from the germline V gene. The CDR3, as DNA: TGTGCCAGCAGGTCCGGGACACAAGATACGCAGTATTTT. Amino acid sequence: CASRSGTQDTQYF.

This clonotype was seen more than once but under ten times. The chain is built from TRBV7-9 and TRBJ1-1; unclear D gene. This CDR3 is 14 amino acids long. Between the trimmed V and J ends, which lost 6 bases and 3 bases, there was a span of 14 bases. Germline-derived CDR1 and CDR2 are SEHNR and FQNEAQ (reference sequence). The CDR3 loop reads CASRPSVGDTEAFF. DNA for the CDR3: TGTGCCAGCAGACCCAGTGTGGGTGACACTGAAGCTTTCTTT. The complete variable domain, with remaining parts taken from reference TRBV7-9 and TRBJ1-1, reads DTGVSQNPRHKITKRGQNVTFRCDPISEHNRLYWYRQTLGQGPEFLTYFQNEAQLEKSRLLSDRFSAERPKGSFSTLEIQRTEQGDSAMYLCASRPSVGDTEAFFGQGTRLTVV.

The CDR3 is CASSLIKGAGETQYF. DNA of the CDR3: TGTGCCAGCAGCTTAATAAAGGGGGCGGGAGAGACCCAGTACTTC. V gene TRBV5-6 combines with J gene TRBJ2-5; 7 bases agree with TRBD1. This CDR3 comprises 15 residues. Germline values: CDR1 SGHDT, CDR2 YYEEEE. With V trimmed by 2 bases and J by 4 bases, 8 bases remained unmatched.

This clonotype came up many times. CDR3 bases: TGTGCCAGCAGGTCATTATTGGACAGGGACCAAGGGCCCCAGCATTTT. Translated, it gives CASRSLLDRDQGPQHF. V usage is TRBV27 and J usage is TRBJ1-5, with TRBD1 matching over 8 bases. There are 16 residues in the CDR3. V trimming: 6 bases; J trimming: 9 bases; junction bases outside the gene matches: 16. CDR1 and CDR2 from the germline V gene are MNHEY and SMNVEV (reference sequence).

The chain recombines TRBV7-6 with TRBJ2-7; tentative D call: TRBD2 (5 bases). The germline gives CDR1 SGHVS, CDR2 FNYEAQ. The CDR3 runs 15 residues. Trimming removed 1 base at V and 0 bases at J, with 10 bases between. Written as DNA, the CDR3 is TGTGCCAGCAGCTTAGAGGCGGGCCGCTCCTACGAGCAGTACTTC. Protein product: CASSLEAGRSYEQYF.

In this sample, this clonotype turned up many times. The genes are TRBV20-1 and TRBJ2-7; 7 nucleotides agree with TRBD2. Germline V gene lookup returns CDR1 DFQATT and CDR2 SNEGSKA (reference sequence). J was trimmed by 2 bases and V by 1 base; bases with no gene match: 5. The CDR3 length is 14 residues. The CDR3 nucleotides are TGCAGTGCTAGAGGGGATGGGGGGGCCTACGAGCAGTACTTC. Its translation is CSARGDGGAYEQYF.

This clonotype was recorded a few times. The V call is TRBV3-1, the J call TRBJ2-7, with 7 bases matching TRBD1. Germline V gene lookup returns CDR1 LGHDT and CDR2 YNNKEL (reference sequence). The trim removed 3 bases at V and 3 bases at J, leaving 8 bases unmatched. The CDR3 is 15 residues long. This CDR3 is CASSQAPGQIYEQYF. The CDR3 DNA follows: TGTGCCAGCAGCCAGGCACCGGGACAGATCTACGAGCAGTACTTC.

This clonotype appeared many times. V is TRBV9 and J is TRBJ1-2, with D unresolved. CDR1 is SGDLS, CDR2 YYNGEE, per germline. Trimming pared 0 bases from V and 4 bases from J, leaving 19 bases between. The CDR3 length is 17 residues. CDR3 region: CASSVGAAPSTGYGYTF. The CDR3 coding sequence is TGTGCCAGCAGCGTAGGGGCAGCACCTAGTACCGGCTATGGCTACACCTTC.

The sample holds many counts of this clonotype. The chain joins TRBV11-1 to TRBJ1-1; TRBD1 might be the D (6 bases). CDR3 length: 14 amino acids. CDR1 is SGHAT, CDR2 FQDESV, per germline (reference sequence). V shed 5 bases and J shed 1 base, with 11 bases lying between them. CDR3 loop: CASSARGPNTEAFF. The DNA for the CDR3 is TGTGCCAGCAGCGCCAGGGGACCGAACACTGAAGCTTTCTTT.

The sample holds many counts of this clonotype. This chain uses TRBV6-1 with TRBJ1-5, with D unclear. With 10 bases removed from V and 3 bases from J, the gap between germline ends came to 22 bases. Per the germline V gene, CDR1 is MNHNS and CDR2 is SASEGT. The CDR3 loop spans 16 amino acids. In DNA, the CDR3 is TGTGCCACCAGAGGAGAGGGATACCTGGCCAATCAGCCCCAGCATTTT. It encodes CATRGEGYLANQPQHF.

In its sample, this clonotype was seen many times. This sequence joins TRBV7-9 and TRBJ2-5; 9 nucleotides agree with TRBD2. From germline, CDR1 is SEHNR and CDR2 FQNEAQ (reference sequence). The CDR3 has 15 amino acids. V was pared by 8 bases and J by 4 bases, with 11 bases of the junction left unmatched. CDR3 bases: TGTGCCAGCGGTATAGCGGGAGCGATAGGAGAGACCCAGTACTTC. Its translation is CASGIAGAIGETQYF.

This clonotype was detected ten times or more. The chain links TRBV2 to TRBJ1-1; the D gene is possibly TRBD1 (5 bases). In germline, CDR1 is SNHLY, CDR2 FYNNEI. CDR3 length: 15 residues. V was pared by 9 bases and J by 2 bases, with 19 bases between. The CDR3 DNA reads TGTGCCAGAACAAGAACAAACCAGGGTAACACTGAAGCTTTCTTT. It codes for CARTRTNQGNTEAFF.

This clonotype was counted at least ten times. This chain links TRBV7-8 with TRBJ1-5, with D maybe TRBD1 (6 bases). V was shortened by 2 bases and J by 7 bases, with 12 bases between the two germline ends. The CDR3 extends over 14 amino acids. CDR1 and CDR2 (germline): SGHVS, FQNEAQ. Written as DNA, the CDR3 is TGTGCCAGCAGCTTAATGGGGGCTTGGCAGCCCCAGCATTTT. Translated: CASSLMGAWQPQHF.

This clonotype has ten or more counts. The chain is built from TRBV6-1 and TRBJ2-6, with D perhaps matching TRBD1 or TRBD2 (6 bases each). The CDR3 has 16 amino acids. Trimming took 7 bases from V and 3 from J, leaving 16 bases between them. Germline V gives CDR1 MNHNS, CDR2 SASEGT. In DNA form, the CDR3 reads TGTGCCAGCAAATTGGAGGGGGGATATGGGGCCAACGTCCTGACTTTC. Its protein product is CASKLEGGYGANVLTF.

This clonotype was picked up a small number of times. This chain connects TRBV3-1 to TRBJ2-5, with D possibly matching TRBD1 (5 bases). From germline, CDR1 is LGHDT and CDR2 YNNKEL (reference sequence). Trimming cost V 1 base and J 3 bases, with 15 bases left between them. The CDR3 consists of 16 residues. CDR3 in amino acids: CASSQVSQGEKETQYF. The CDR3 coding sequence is TGTGCCAGCAGCCAAGTCTCCCAGGGCGAAAAAGAGACCCAGTACTTC.

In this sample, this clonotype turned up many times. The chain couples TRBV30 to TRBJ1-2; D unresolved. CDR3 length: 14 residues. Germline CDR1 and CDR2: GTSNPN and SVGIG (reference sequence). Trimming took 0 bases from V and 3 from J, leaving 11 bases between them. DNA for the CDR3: TGTGCCTGGAGTGTACAATGGGCGGACTATGGCTACACCTTC. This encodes CAWSVQWADYGYTF.

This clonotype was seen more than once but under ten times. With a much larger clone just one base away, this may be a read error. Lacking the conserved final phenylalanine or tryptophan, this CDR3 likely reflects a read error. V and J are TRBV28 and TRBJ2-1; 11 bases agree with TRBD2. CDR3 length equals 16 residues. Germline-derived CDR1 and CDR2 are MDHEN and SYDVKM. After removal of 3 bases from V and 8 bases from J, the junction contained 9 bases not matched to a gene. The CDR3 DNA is TGTGCCAGCAGTTTCGTGACTAGCGGGGACGAAGATGAGCAGTTCCTC. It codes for CASSFVTSGDEDEQFL.